This TCR beta chain was sequenced in a study of beta chain features in type 1 diabetes. Regarding the study as a whole: The study found moderately but significantly shorter TCRB CDR3s in all four CD4+ subsets of Type 1 diabetes patients. A PCR bias possibly favoring shorter templates would apply equally to patients and controls.

Concerning this clone itself: The antigen is not known.

TCRB transcripts that were expressed got sequenced, as all of the isolated RNA had been reverse transcribed. TCRdb keeps only in-frame clones here, not all; method: immunoSEQ multiplex PCR. This sample has about 360,000 clones; around 12% occur once, and the top ten carry approximately 0.015%. Central memory, naive, regulatory and stem cell-like memory CD4+ cells were sorted by CD45RO/CCR7/CD25/CD127/CD95/CD27. Post-sort purity exceeded 95% for all sorted populations. The clonotype comes from a man between 18 and 35 years old in good health. The sample was naive CD4+ T cells from blood.

In nucleotides, the CDR3 is TGTGCCAGCAGCCAAGGGGACAGGGTGGTTGGCGATGAAGCTTTCTTT. Translating it yields CASSQGDRVVGDEAFF. V gene TRBV4-2 combines with J gene TRBJ1-1, with 9 positions matching TRBD1. The V gene end was trimmed by 1 base and the J gene end by 7 bases; junction bases not matched to a gene: 10. CDR1 LGHNA and CDR2 YNFKEQ come from the germline V gene. CDR3 length: 16 amino acids.